Below, one T cell receptor beta chain is given with its context. Collected material from alopecia areata patients comprised lesional scalp punch biopsies and peripheral blood. This entry is derived from a study of CD8+ T cells in alopecia areata. In each case, RNA was isolated and then reverse transcribed into cDNA as the sequencing template. TCRdb keeps only in-frame clones here, not all; method: immunoSEQ multiplex PCR. Counted here are more than 12,000 clones, 50% to 60% occurring once; the ten biggest clones make up approximately 10%. Germline V gene data show CDR1 as SEHNR and CDR2 as FQNEAQ (reference sequence). Trimming removed 2 bases at V and 4 bases at J, with 12 bases between. The CDR3 contains 15 residues.

This clonotype originated in a human donor with alopecia areata. The sequenced sample was skin, obtained at week 0. The chain combines TRBV7-9 with TRBJ1-5, with D perhaps TRBD1 (5 bases). The CDR3 DNA is TGTGCCAGCAGCTTATCGGGCGCAGGGAATCAGCCCCAGCATTTT. It encodes CASSLSGAGNQPQHF. Full variable domain (remainder filled in from reference TRBV7-9 and TRBJ1-5): DTGVSQNPRHKITKRGQNVTFRCDPISEHNRLYWYRQTLGQGPEFLTYFQNEAQLEKSRLLSDRFSAERPKGSFSTLEIQRTEQGDSAMYLCASSLSGAGNQPQHFGDGTRLSIL.